A single sample is the source of the 10 T cell receptor beta chains below, sequenced in a study of control samples from healthy donors and cancer patients. The method was immunoSEQ multiplex PCR; TCRdb's version includes in-frame clones alone and lacks a portion of them. The table has fewer than 95,000 clones, about 88% seen once. Sequenced: blood. The receptor source for this set is a woman in her 50s in good health.

CDR3 DNA sequence: TGTGCCAGCAGTGGACCCGGGACTAGCGGGAATGTGAATGAGCAGTTCTTC. Protein: CASSGPGTSGNVNEQFF. V usage is TRBV6-2 or TRBV6-3 and J usage is TRBJ2-1; TRBD2 matches at 13 bases. The CDR3 is 17 amino acids. Germline V gene data show CDR1 as MNHEY and CDR2 as SVGEGT. Trimming at V came to 5 bases and at J to 7 bases, leaving 11 bases not matched to a gene.

This clone was seen more than once but under ten times. The chain is built from TRBV24-1 and TRBJ1-3, with TRBD1 identical over 7 bases. The CDR3 loop spans 14 amino acids. J lost 9 bases, V lost 1 base, and 5 bases had no gene match. The germline gives CDR1 KGHDR, CDR2 SFDVKD. CDR3 nucleotide sequence: TGTGCCACCAGTGATTTTGACAGGGTGTCCACCATATATTTT. Translation: CATSDFDRVSTIYF.

This clone was seen just once. The gene calls are TRBV6-2 or TRBV6-3 and TRBJ2-3; 10 bases line up with TRBD1. This CDR3 comprises 16 residues. Per germline, CDR1 MNHEY and CDR2 SVGEGT. Unmatched junction bases numbered 4, after V lost 3 bases and J lost 1 base. CDR3 residues: CASSYFGTGGTDTQYF. CDR3 nucleotide sequence: TGTGCCAGCAGTTATTTTGGGACAGGGGGCACAGATACGCAGTATTTT.

V and J are TRBV6-2 or TRBV6-3 and TRBJ1-2; D uncertain. The V and J ends lost 2 bases and 8 bases respectively, with 15 bases between them. The CDR3 has 14 residues. Germline values: CDR1 MNHEY, CDR2 SVGEGT. The CDR3 bases are TGTGCCAGCAGTTACGCCCACGGGCCTGACGGCTACACCTTC. It specifies CASSYAHGPDGYTF.

The chain is built from TRBV7-2 and TRBJ1-6, with 7 bases fitting TRBD1. J lost 6 bases, V lost 4 bases, and 6 bases had no gene match. The germline CDR1 and CDR2 sequences are SGHTA and FQGNSA. This CDR3 comprises 15 residues. This CDR3 reads CASSYRTGGNSPLHF. The CDR3 DNA sequence: TGTGCCAGCAGCTACAGGACAGGCGGTAATTCACCCCTCCACTTT.

With regard to this clone: One end of the junction is discordant with germline, which a read error may explain. The chain has TRBV7-2 and TRBJ2-4, with D possibly TRBD1 on 5 matching bases. CDR1 and CDR2 from the germline V gene are SGHTA and FQGNSA. The CDR3 has 15 residues. The CDR3 region has the DNA TGTGCCAGCAGCTTCGCAGGGTACGCAGACACTAAGATGGACTTC. The encoded protein is CASSFAGYADTKMDF.

The rearrangement joins TRBV7-2 to TRBJ1-2; TRBD1 matches at 10 bases. The CDR3 sequence is 15 residues long. Germline V gene lookup returns CDR1 SGHTA and CDR2 FQGNSA. Trimming took 3 bases from V and 1 from J; bases not matched to a gene: 2. This CDR3 reads CASSLWDRGNYGYTF. The DNA of the CDR3 is TGTGCCAGCAGCTTGTGGGACAGGGGTAACTATGGCTACACCTTC.

The gene calls are TRBV4-2 and TRBJ1-3; D unresolved. CDR1 and CDR2 from the germline V gene are LGHNA and YNFKEQ. This CDR3 has 11 amino acids. The V end was cut by 7 bases, the J end by 1 base, with 2 bases between. The CDR3 is CASKSGNTIYF. In DNA, the CDR3 is TGTGCCAGCAAGTCTGGAAACACCATATATTTT.

A single count supports this clone. CDR3 nucleotide sequence: TGCAGCGCCGTCGCAGGGGCCGGGGAGCTGTTTTTT. Its protein is CSAVAGAGELFF. This sequence joins TRBV29-1 and TRBJ2-2; tentatively, D is TRBD1 (6 bases). Per the germline V gene, CDR1 is SQVTM and CDR2 is ANQGSEA. This CDR3 contains 12 residues. Trimming stripped 7 bases from V and 6 bases from J, with 12 bases between.

The rearrangement uses TRBV7-9 and TRBJ2-7; TRBD2 agrees at 9 bases. The V gene's germline CDR1 is SEHNR and CDR2 FQNEAQ (reference sequence). The CDR3 length is 15 residues. V lost 0 bases, J lost 2 bases, and 2 bases stayed unmatched. DNA for the CDR3: TGTGCCAGCAGCTTAGCTGTAGCGGGAGCCTACGAGCAGTACTTC. Translation gives CASSLAVAGAYEQYF.